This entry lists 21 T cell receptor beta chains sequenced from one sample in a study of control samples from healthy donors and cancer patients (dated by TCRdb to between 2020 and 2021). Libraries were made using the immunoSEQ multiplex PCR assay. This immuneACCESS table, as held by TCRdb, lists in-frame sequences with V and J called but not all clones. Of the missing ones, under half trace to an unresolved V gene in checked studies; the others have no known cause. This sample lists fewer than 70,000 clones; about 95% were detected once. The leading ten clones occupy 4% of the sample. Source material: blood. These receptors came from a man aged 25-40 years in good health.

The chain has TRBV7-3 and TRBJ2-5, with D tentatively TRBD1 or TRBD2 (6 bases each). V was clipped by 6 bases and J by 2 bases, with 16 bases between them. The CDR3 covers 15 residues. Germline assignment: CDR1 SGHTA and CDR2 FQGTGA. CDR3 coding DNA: TGTGCCAGCAGTCGGGCCGGGGGCATACAAGAGACCCAGTACTTC. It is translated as CASSRAGGIQETQYF.

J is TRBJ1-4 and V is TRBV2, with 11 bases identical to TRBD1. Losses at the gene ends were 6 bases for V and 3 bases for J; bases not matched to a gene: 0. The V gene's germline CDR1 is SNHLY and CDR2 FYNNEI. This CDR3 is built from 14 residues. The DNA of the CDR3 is TGTGCCAGCAGGGGACAGGGGGCTAATGAAAAACTGTTTTTT. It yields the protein CASRGQGANEKLFF.

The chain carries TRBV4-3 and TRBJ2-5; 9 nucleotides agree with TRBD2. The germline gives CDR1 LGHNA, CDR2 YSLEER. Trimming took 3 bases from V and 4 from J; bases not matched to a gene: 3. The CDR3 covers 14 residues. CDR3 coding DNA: TGCGCCAGCAGCCAGGGACTAGCCGGAGAGACCCAGTACTTC. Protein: CASSQGLAGETQYF.

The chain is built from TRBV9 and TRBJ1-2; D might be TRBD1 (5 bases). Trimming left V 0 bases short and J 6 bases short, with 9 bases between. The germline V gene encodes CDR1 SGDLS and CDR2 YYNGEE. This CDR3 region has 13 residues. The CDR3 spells CASSVGQGHGYTF. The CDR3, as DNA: TGTGCCAGCAGCGTAGGTCAGGGTCATGGCTACACCTTC.

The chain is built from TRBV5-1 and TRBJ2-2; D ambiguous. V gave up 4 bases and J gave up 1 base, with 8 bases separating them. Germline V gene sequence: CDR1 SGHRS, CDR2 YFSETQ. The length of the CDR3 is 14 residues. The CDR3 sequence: CASSPTQNTGELFF. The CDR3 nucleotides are TGCGCCAGCAGCCCGACACAGAACACCGGGGAGCTGTTTTTT.

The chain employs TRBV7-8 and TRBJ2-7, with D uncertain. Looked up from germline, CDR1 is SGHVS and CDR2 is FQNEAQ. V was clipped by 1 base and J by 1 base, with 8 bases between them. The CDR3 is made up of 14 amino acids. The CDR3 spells CASSLGQVSYEQYF. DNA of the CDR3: TGTGCCAGCAGCTTAGGGCAGGTTTCCTACGAGCAGTACTTC.

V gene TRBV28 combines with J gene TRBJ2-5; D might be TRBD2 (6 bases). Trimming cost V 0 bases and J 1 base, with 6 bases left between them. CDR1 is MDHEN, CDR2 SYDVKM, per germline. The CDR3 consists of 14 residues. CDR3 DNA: TGTGCCAGCAGTTTATGGCGGGGCCAAGAGACCCAGTACTTC. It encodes CASSLWRGQETQYF.

The CDR3 here is CASSLAGTGVMNTEAFF. The CDR3 DNA reads as TGCGCCAGCAGCTTGGCCGGGACAGGGGTCATGAACACTGAAGCTTTCTTT. J is TRBJ1-1 and V is TRBV5-1; 10 nucleotides match TRBD1. Germline values: CDR1 SGHRS, CDR2 YFSETQ. The CDR3 has 17 residues. With 0 bases clipped from V and 0 bases from J, the junction kept 5 bases outside the gene matches.

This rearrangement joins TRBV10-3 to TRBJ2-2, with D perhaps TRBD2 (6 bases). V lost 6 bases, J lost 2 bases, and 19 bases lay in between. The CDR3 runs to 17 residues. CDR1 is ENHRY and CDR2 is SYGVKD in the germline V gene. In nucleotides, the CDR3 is TGTGCCATCAGCAAACTTGGTAGCGGACTTAACACCGGGGAGCTGTTTTTT. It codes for CAISKLGSGLNTGELFF.

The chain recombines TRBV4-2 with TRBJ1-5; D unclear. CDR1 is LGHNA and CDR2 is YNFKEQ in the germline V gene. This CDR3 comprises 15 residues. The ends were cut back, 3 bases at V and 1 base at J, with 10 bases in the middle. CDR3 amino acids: CASSQRGGSNQPQHF. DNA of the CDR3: TGTGCCAGCAGCCAGCGGGGAGGCAGCAATCAGCCCCAGCATTTT.

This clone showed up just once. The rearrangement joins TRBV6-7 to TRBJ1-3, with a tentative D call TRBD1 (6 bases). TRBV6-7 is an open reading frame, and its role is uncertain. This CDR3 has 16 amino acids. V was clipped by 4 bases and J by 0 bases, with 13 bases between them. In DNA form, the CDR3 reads TGTGCCAGCAGTTGGGGGGGACAAGTCTCTGGAAACACCATATATTTT. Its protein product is CASSWGGQVSGNTIYF.

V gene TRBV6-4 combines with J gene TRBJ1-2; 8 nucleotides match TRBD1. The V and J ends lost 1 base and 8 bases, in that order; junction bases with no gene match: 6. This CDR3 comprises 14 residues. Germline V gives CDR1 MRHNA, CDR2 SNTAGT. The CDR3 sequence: CASSDFDRGGGYTF. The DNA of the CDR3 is TGTGCCAGCAGTGACTTCGACAGGGGCGGCGGCTACACCTTC.

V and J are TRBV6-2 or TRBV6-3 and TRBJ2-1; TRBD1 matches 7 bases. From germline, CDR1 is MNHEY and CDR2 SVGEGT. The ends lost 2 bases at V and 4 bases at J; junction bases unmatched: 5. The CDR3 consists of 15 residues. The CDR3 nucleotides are TGTGCCAGCAGTTACATAGGGACAGTGTACAATGAGCAGTTCTTC. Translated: CASSYIGTVYNEQFF.

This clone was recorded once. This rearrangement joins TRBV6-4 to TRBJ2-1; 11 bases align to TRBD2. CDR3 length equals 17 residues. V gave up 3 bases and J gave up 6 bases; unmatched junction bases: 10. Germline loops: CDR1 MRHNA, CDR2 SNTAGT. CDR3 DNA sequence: TGTGCCAGCAGTGAATCCCGAACTAGCGGGAGAGGCAATGAGCAGTTCTTC. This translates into CASSESRTSGRGNEQFF.

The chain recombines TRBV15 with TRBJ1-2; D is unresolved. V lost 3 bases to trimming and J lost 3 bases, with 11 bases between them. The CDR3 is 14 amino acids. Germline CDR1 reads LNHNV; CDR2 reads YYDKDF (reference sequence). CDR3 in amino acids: CATSRSIGHYGYTF. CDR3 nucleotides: TGTGCCACCAGCAGGTCCATAGGCCACTATGGCTACACCTTC.

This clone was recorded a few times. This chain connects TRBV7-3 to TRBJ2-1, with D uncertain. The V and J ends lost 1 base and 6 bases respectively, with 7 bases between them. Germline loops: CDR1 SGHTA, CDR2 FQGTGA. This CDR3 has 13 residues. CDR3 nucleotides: TGTGCCAGCAGCTTAATCCCCCGCAATGAGCAGTTCTTC. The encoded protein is CASSLIPRNEQFF. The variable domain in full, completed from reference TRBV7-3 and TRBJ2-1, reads GAGVSQTPSNKVTEKGKYVELRCDPISGHTALYWYRQSLGQGPEFLIYFQGTGAADDSGLPNDRFFAVRPEGSVSTLKIQRTERGDSAVYLCASSLIPRNEQFFGPGTRLTVL.

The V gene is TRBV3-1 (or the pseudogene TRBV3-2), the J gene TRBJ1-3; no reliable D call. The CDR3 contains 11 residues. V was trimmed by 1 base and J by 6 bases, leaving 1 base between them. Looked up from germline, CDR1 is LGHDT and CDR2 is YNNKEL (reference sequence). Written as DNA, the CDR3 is TGTGCCAGCAGCCAAGTAAACACCATATATTTT. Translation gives CASSQVNTIYF.

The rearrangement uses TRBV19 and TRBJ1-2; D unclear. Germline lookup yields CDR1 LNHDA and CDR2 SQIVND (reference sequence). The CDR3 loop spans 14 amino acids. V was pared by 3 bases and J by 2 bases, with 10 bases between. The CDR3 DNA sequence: TGTGCCAGTAGTATTTCTCCCAAGAACTATGGCTACACCTTC. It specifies CASSISPKNYGYTF.

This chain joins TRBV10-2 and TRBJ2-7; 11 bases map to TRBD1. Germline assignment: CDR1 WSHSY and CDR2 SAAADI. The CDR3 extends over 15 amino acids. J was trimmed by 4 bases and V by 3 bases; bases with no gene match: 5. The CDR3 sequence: CASSDGTGGYYEQYF. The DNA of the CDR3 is TGCGCCAGCAGTGATGGGACAGGGGGTTATTACGAGCAGTACTTC.

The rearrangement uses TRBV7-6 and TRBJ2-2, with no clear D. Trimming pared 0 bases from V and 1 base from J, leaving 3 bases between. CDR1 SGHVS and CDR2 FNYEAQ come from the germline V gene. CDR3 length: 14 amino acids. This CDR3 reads CASSLAWNTGELFF. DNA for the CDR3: TGTGCCAGCAGCTTAGCTTGGAACACCGGGGAGCTGTTTTTT.

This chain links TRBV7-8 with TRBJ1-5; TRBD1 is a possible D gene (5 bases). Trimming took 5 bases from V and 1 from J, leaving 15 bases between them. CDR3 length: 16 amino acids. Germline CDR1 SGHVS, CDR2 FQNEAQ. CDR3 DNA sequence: TGTGCCAGCAGCCTCAGGGTTGGCGGGAGCAATCAGCCCCAGCATTTT. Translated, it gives CASSLRVGGSNQPQHF.